This T cell receptor beta chain is drawn from a study of vaccination effects on CD4 cells after COVID-19. V lost 3 bases, J lost 0 bases, and 9 bases lay in between. CDR3 length: 15 amino acids. From germline, CDR1 is MGHRA and CDR2 YSYEKL. Assay: immunoSEQ multiplex PCR; the TCRdb copy retains only in-frame clones and omits some. The sample includes 50,000 to 80,000 clones, less than 80% of them seen just once. Turning to this clone: Its antigen is as yet unknown.

CD4+ T cells were isolated after around 9 days of culture. Of the BNT162b2 and mRNA-1273 vaccines, participants received two doses of one or the other. None of these healthy vaccinees had been infected with SARS-CoV-2 before vaccination. This material consisted of CD4+ T cells from PBMCs cultured without peptide, taken after COVID-19 vaccination. This chain connects TRBV4-1 to TRBJ1-3; D gene ambiguous. This clonotype was sampled from a human donor who received a COVID-19 vaccine. As DNA, the CDR3 is TGCGCCAGCAGCCAGACGGGATCCTCTGGAAACACCATATATTTT. As protein: CASSQTGSSGNTIYF.